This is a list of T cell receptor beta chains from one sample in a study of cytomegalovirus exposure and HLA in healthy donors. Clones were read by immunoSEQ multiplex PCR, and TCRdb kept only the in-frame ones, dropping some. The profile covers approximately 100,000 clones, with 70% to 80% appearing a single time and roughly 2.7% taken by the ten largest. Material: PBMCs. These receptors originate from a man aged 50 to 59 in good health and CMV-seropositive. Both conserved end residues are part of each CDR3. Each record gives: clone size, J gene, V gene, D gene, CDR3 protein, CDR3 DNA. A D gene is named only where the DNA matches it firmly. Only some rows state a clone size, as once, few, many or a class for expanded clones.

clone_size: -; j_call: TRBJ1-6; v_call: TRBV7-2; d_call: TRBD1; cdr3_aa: CASSLVGQGFNSYNSPLHF; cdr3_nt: TGTGCCAGCAGCTTAGTGGGACAGGGCTTCAATTCCTATAATTCACCCCTCCACTTT
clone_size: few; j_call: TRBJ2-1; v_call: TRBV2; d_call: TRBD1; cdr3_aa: CASTRDRENNEQFF; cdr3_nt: TGTGCCAGCACCCGGGACAGGGAAAACAATGAGCAGTTCTTC
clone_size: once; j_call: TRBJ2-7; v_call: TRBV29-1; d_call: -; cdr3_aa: CSVELTYEQYF; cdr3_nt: TGCAGCGTTGAACTAACCTACGAGCAGTACTTC
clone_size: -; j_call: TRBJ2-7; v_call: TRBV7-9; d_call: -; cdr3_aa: CSSSFPSGRESYEQYF; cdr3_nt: TGTTCCAGCAGCTTCCCCTCGGGGCGGGAAAGCTACGAGCAGTACTTC
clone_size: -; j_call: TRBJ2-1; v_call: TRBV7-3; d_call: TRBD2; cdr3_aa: CASSTGLAGVRNEQFF; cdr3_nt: TGTGCCAGCAGCACCGGACTAGCGGGAGTAAGAAATGAGCAGTTCTTC
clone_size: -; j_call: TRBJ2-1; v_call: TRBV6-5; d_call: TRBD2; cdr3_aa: CASCAGLANNEQFF; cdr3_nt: TGTGCCAGCTGCGCGGGACTAGCGAACAATGAGCAGTTCTTC
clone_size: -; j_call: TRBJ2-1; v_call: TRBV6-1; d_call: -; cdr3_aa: CASSVVGPGVGGYNEQFF; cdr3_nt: TGTGCCAGCAGTGTGGTGGGACCGGGGGTCGGGGGATACAATGAGCAGTTCTTC
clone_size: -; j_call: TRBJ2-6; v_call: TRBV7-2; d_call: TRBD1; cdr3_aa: CASSPPGQGSGANVLTF; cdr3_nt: TGTGCCAGCAGCCCGCCGGGACAGGGCTCTGGGGCCAACGTCCTGACTTTC
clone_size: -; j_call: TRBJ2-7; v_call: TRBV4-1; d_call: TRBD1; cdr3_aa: CASSQEDRGFSYEQYF; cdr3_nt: TGCGCCAGCAGCCAAGAGGACAGGGGTTTCTCCTACGAGCAGTACTTC
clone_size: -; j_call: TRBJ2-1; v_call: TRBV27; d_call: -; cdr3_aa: CASSPRDTQQFF; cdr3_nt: TGTGCCAGCAGCCCCAGGGACACCCAGCAGTTCTTC
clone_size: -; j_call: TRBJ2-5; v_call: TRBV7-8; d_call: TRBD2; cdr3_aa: CASSLAGGTSGHQETQYF; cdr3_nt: TGTGCCAGCAGCTTAGCCGGCGGGACTAGCGGACATCAAGAGACCCAGTACTTC
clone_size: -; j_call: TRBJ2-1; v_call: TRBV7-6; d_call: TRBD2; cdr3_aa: CASRSSGQNEQFF; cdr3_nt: TGTGCCAGCAGGTCTAGCGGGCAAAATGAGCAGTTCTTC
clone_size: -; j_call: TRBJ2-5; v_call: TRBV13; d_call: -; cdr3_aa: CASSSLGETQYF; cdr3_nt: TGTGCCAGCAGCTCCCTCGGAGAGACCCAGTACTTC
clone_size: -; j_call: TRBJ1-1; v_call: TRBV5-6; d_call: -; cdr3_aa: CASSPRGTSKSNTEAFF; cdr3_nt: TGTGCCAGCAGCCCGCGAGGGACATCGAAATCGAACACTGAAGCTTTCTTT
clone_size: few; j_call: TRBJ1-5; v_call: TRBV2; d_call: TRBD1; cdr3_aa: CAGGWTGNQPQHF; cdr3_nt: TGTGCCGGAGGGTGGACAGGGAATCAGCCCCAGCATTTT
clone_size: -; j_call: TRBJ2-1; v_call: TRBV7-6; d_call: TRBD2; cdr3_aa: CASSFAVGSGMGDEQFF; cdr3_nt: TGTGCCAGCAGCTTTGCAGTCGGGAGCGGGATGGGCGATGAGCAGTTCTTC
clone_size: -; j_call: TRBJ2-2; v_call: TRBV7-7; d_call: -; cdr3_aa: CASSPKGLTTGELFF; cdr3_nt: TGTGCCAGCAGCCCGAAAGGACTGACTACCGGGGAGCTGTTTTTT
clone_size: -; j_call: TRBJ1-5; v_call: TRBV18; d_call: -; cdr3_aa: CASEGPRDSNQPQHF; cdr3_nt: TGTGCCAGCGAAGGCCCCAGGGATAGCAATCAGCCCCAGCATTTT
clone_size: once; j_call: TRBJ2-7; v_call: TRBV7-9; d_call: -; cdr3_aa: CASSLKTGRPPSGSGEQYF; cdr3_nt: TGTGCCAGCAGTCTAAAGACCGGTCGCCCTCCCTCCGGGTCGGGGGAGCAGTACTTC
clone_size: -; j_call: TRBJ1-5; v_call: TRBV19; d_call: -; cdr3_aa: CASSLMSTGNQPQHF; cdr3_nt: TGTGCCAGTAGTCTAATGTCTACTGGCAATCAGCCCCAGCATTTT
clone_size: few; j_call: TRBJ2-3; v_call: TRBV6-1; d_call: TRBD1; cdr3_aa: CASSESQGGTDTQYF; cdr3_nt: TGTGCCAGCAGTGAGAGTCAGGGGGGCACAGATACGCAGTATTTT
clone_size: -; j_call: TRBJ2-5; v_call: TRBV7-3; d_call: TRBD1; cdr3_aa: CASSLKGQGKTQYF; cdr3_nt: TGTGCCAGCAGCTTAAAAGGACAGGGAAAGACCCAGTACTTC
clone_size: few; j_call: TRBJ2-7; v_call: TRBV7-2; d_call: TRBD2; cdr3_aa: CASSYDSTSASYEQYF; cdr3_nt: TGTGCCAGCAGCTACGATAGCACTAGCGCCTCCTACGAGCAGTACTTC
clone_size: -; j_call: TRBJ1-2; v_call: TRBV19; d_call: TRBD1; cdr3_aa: CASSNRDRANYGYTF; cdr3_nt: TGTGCCAGTAGTAACCGGGACAGGGCCAACTATGGCTACACCTTC
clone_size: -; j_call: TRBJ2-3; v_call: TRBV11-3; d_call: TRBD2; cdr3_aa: CASSSRGLSTDTQYF; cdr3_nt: TGTGCCAGCAGCTCGAGGGGACTAAGCACAGATACGCAGTATTTT
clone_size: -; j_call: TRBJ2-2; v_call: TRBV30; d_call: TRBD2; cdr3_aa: CAWRSSGSSYTGELFF; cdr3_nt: TGTGCCTGGAGGTCCAGCGGGAGTTCATACACCGGGGAGCTGTTTTTT
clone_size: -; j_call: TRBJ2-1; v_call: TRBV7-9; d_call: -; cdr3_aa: CASSGQNNEQFF; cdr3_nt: TGTGCCAGCAGCGGCCAGAACAATGAGCAGTTCTTC
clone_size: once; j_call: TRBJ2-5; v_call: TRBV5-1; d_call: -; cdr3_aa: CASSSGVGAGETQYF; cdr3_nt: TGCGCCAGCAGCTCCGGGGTGGGGGCCGGCGAGACCCAGTACTTC
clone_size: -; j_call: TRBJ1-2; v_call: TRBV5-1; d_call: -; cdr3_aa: CASSPRAPGGYGYTF; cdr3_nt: TGCGCCAGCAGCCCCCGGGCCCCGGGGGGCTATGGCTACACCTTC
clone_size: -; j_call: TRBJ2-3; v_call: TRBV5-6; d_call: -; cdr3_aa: CASSLVSGGTDTQYF; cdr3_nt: TGTGCCAGCAGCTTGGTGTCAGGGGGCACAGATACGCAGTATTTT
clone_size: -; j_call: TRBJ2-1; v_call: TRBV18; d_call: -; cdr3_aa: CASSPPRGRNEQFF; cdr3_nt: TGTGCCAGCTCACCACCTCGGGGGAGAAATGAGCAGTTCTTC
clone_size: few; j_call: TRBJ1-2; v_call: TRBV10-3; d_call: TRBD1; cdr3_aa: CAISGGQGNSNYGYTF; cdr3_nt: TGTGCCATCAGTGGGGGACAGGGCAATTCTAACTATGGCTACACCTTC
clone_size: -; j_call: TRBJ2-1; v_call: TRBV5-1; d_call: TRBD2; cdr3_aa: CASSYGLAGALFYNEQFF; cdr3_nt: TGCGCCAGCAGTTACGGACTAGCGGGGGCCCTATTCTACAATGAGCAGTTCTTC
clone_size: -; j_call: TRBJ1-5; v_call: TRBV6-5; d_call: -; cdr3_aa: CASSYSVPGGNQPQHF; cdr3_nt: TGTGCCAGCAGTTACTCAGTGCCAGGGGGCAATCAGCCCCAGCATTTT
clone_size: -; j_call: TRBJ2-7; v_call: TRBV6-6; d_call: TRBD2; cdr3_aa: CASSSTAGAYEQYF; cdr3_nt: TGTGCCAGCAGTTCCACCGCGGGGGCCTACGAGCAGTACTTC